The next 31 T cell receptor beta chains were all read from a single sample in a study of T cell changes during pregnancy in multiple sclerosis (dated by TCRdb to the late 2010s). Libraries were built with the immunoSEQ multiplex PCR assay. TCRdb stores this immuneACCESS table with in-frame sequences only. Part of the clones is absent; in the studies checked, under half of the shortfall reflects unresolved V genes, and no reason is known for the rest. This sample holds fewer than 90,000 clones; 94% were observed only once. In total, the top ten clones hold less than 2% of the sample. The sample here was peripheral blood, taken after pregnancy. The receptors come from a female donor in good health, enrolled as a control in a pregnancy study.

The J gene is TRBJ1-1, the V gene TRBV11-2; the D gene is possibly TRBD1 (5 bases). CDR1 SGHAT and CDR2 FQNNGV come from the germline V gene. The V gene lost 5 bases and the J gene lost 0 bases, with 22 bases spanning the gap. The CDR3 sequence is 18 residues long. CDR3 sequence (DNA): TGTGCCAGCAGCCCGAAGCGGAGGGGAGAAGCCATGAACACTGAAGCTTTCTTT. Translating it yields CASSPKRRGEAMNTEAFF.

The chain links TRBV27 to TRBJ2-1, with 15 bases aligning to TRBD2. V lost 5 bases and J lost 8; bases outside the gene matches: 7. The germline CDR1 and CDR2 sequences are MNHEY and SMNVEV (reference sequence). The CDR3 runs 16 residues. The CDR3 reads CASSPRTSGRGYEQFF. The CDR3 DNA reads TGTGCCAGCAGTCCGCGGACTAGCGGGAGGGGATATGAGCAGTTCTTC.

This chain joins TRBV5-1 and TRBJ2-7; D not resolved. CDR3 length equals 12 residues. The germline V gene has CDR1 SGHRS and CDR2 YFSETQ. Trimming took 6 bases from V and 2 from J, leaving 9 bases between them. DNA for the CDR3: TGCGCCAGCAACGACGGAGCCTACGAGCAGTACTTC. Translation gives CASNDGAYEQYF.

The chain employs TRBV5-4 and TRBJ2-3; 8 bases are shared with TRBD2. V was clipped by 2 bases and J by 4 bases; unmatched bases: 6. This CDR3 comprises 15 residues. Germline V lookup: CDR1 SGHNT, CDR2 YYREEE (reference sequence). CDR3 region: CASSLPQRESDTQYF. The CDR3 coding sequence is TGTGCCAGCAGCTTACCCCAGCGGGAGTCAGATACGCAGTATTTT. Full variable domain (missing parts from reference TRBV5-4 and TRBJ2-3): ETGVTQSPTHLIKTRGQQVTLRCSSQSGHNTVSWYQQALGQGPQFIFQYYREEENGRGNFPPRFSGLQFPNYSSELNVNALELDDSALYLCASSLPQRESDTQYFGPGTRLTVL.

This clone is medium-sized (0.01 to 0.1%). This chain links TRBV6-1 with TRBJ2-1; TRBD2 aligns across 10 bases. The J segment lost 4 bases and the V segment lost 1 base, leaving 1 base of the junction unmatched. The CDR3 spans 15 residues. Germline assignment: CDR1 MNHNS and CDR2 SASEGT. In DNA form, the CDR3 reads TGTGCCAGCAGTGAAGAAGCGGGAGGGTACAATGAGCAGTTCTTC. Translation gives CASSEEAGGYNEQFF.

The CDR3 DNA is TGTGCCAGCAGTTTATTTTCGGAGGGTAATTCACCCCTCCACTTT. Protein product: CASSLFSEGNSPLHF. The genes are TRBV27 and TRBJ1-6; D unresolved. The germline V gene encodes CDR1 MNHEY and CDR2 SMNVEV (reference sequence). The V end was cut by 1 base, the J end by 6 bases, with 10 bases between. The CDR3 loop spans 15 amino acids.

V gene TRBV28 combines with J gene TRBJ1-5; 10 positions agree with TRBD1. With 6 bases clipped from V and 1 base from J, the junction kept 6 bases outside the gene matches. Germline assignment: CDR1 MDHEN and CDR2 SYDVKM. This CDR3 has 16 residues. In DNA, the CDR3 is TGTGCCAGCAGCCTGACAGGGGGCCGAAGCAATCAGCCCCAGCATTTT. This gives the protein CASSLTGGRSNQPQHF.

This sequence joins TRBV18 and TRBJ2-5, with 7 bases matching TRBD2. This CDR3 has 13 amino acids. Germline V gene data show CDR1 as KGHSH and CDR2 as LQKENI. The J segment lost 3 bases and the V segment lost 6 bases, leaving 4 bases of the junction unmatched. Here the CDR3 reads CASSGGMEETQYF. CDR3 nucleotides: TGTGCCAGCTCGGGGGGGATGGAAGAGACCCAGTACTTC.

The rearrangement joins TRBV6-1 to TRBJ2-7; a possible D gene is TRBD2 (6 bases). The germline CDR1 and CDR2 sequences are MNHNS and SASEGT. Trimming took 4 bases from V and 0 from J, leaving 13 bases between them. There are 15 residues in the CDR3. The CDR3 DNA sequence: TGTGCCAGCAGTGTCCGGGACTCAAGCTCCTACGAGCAGTACTTC. Translation gives CASSVRDSSSYEQYF.

V and J are TRBV21-1 and TRBJ1-5. TRBV21-1 is noted as a pseudogene. This CDR3 has 15 amino acids. This CDR3 reads CASSKILGSNQPQHF. CDR3 nucleotides: TGTGCCAGCAGCAAAATACTAGGTAGCAATCAGCCCCAGCATTTT.

The genes are TRBV28 and TRBJ2-7; 10 bases match TRBD2. Germline V gene lookup returns CDR1 MDHEN and CDR2 SYDVKM. This CDR3 spans 14 amino acids. V lost 7 bases and J lost 2; bases outside the gene matches: 5. The CDR3 sequence is CASTASGSAYEQYF. The CDR3 nucleotides are TGTGCCAGCACCGCTAGCGGGAGTGCCTACGAGCAGTACTTC.

The chain has TRBV28 and TRBJ2-3; 11 nucleotides agree with TRBD1. Germline V gene data show CDR1 as MDHEN and CDR2 as SYDVKM. The ends lost 3 bases at V and 3 bases at J; junction bases unmatched: 2. The CDR3 consists of 15 residues. The CDR3 coding sequence is TGTGCCAGCAGTTTGGACAGGGGGCAAACAGATACGCAGTATTTT. It translates to CASSLDRGQTDTQYF.

The V gene is TRBV6-5, the J gene TRBJ1-4; no reliable D call. Germline CDR1 MNHEY, CDR2 SVGAGI. The ends were cut back, 2 bases at V and 7 bases at J, with 8 bases in the middle. The CDR3 covers 13 residues. CDR3 sequence reads: CASSYGPGEKLFF. The DNA for the CDR3 is TGTGCCAGCAGTTACGGTCCGGGTGAAAAACTGTTTTTT.

The chain combines TRBV7-9 with TRBJ2-7; 8 bases map to TRBD2. Germline CDR1 is SEHNR and CDR2 is FQNEAQ (reference sequence). Trimming took 7 bases from V and 6 from J; bases not matched to a gene: 14. The CDR3 is 15 amino acids. The CDR3: CASTPLTSVSGEQYF. For the CDR3, the DNA is TGTGCCAGCACCCCGCTGACTAGCGTCTCGGGCGAGCAGTACTTC.

DNA of the CDR3: TGTGCCAGCAGCTTGGGACAGGGGGCCGAGACCCAGTACTTC. Translated, it gives CASSLGQGAETQYF. V is TRBV5-4 and J is TRBJ2-5; 10 bases line up with TRBD1. The CDR3 spans 14 residues. The germline V gene has CDR1 SGHNT and CDR2 YYREEE (reference sequence). After removal of 0 bases from V and 5 bases from J, the junction contained 1 base not matched to a gene.

The V gene is TRBV11-2, the J gene TRBJ2-1; possibly TRBD1 for D (6 bases). Germline assignment: CDR1 SGHAT and CDR2 FQNNGV. Trimming cost V 1 base and J 4 bases, with 14 bases left between them. CDR3 size: 16 residues. The CDR3 sequence is CASSLVVGQGYNEQFF. The DNA of the CDR3 is TGTGCCAGCAGCTTAGTGGTGGGACAAGGGTACAATGAGCAGTTCTTC.

V gene TRBV19 combines with J gene TRBJ1-1, with D hard to call. The CDR3 is 13 amino acids. Trimming stripped 4 bases from V and 4 bases from J, with 10 bases between. The germline V gene encodes CDR1 LNHDA and CDR2 SQIVND (reference sequence). In DNA, the CDR3 is TGTGCCAGTAGTAACCGGGGAGGCACTGAAGCTTTCTTT. Protein sequence: CASSNRGGTEAFF.

The chain has TRBV7-2 and TRBJ2-2; 9 nucleotides align to TRBD1. Germline CDR1 and CDR2: SGHTA and FQGNSA. The CDR3 consists of 14 residues. Trimming took 6 bases from V and 7 from J; bases not matched to a gene: 6. CDR3 in amino acids: CASRSQGAGGELFF. As DNA, the CDR3 is TGTGCCAGCAGATCACAGGGGGCGGGCGGGGAGCTGTTTTTT.

This clone was detected only once. This chain joins TRBV19 and TRBJ2-3, with unresolved D. The CDR3 extends over 14 amino acids. V lost 5 bases and J 0 bases, leaving 9 bases between the germline ends. The germline V gene encodes CDR1 LNHDA and CDR2 SQIVND (reference sequence). The CDR3 here is CASSQEASTDTQYF. CDR3 in DNA: TGTGCCAGTAGTCAAGAGGCTAGCACAGATACGCAGTATTTT.

V is TRBV15 and J is TRBJ1-4; 9 bases agree with TRBD1. The CDR3 totals 16 residues. J gave up 3 bases and V 5 bases, and 7 bases lay outside the gene matches. Germline V lookup: CDR1 LNHNV, CDR2 YYDKDF (reference sequence). CDR3 DNA: TGTGCCACCAGCTTCGGACAGGGGCTCCCTAATGAAAAACTGTTTTTT. Translating gives CATSFGQGLPNEKLFF.

This rearrangement joins TRBV18 to TRBJ2-7; D is ambiguous. Germline V CDR1 and CDR2: KGHSH, LQKENI. The CDR3 spans 14 residues. V lost 2 bases and J lost 7, with 15 bases in between. CDR3: CASSPARVRVEQYF. The CDR3 nucleotides read TGTGCCAGCTCACCAGCCCGGGTTCGAGTTGAGCAGTACTTC.

This chain connects TRBV27 to TRBJ2-5; tentative D call: TRBD2 (6 bases). Germline V gene data show CDR1 as MNHEY and CDR2 as SMNVEV (reference sequence). Between the trimmed V and J ends, which lost 0 bases and 5 bases, there was a span of 13 bases. The CDR3 is 15 amino acids. In nucleotides, the CDR3 is TGTGCCAGCAGTTTATCATGGGAGGTGGGGGAGACCCAGTACTTC. Translating it yields CASSLSWEVGETQYF.

The gene calls are TRBV5-1 and TRBJ2-3; D is unclear. Germline assignment: CDR1 SGHRS and CDR2 YFSETQ. The CDR3 runs 14 residues. Trimming left V 0 bases short and J 6 bases short, with 11 bases between. The CDR3 sequence: CASSLGPPRDTQYF. The CDR3 DNA is TGCGCCAGCAGCTTGGGGCCACCGAGGGATACGCAGTATTTT.

This chain connects TRBV27 to TRBJ2-7; D may be TRBD1 (5 bases). V was trimmed by 5 bases and J by 2 bases, leaving 13 bases between them. This CDR3 comprises 14 residues. The germline V gene encodes CDR1 MNHEY and CDR2 SMNVEV (reference sequence). The CDR3 reads CASSPSRAAYEQYF. The CDR3 nucleotides are TGTGCCAGCAGTCCCTCCAGGGCCGCCTACGAGCAGTACTTC.

The chain carries TRBV27 and TRBJ2-1, with D hard to call. Germline CDR1 MNHEY, CDR2 SMNVEV (reference sequence). The CDR3 totals 13 residues. V was shortened by 3 bases and J by 3 bases, with 6 bases between the two germline ends. In nucleotides, the CDR3 is TGTGCCAGCAGTTTTAACGGCTACAATGAGCAGTTCTTC. This gives the protein CASSFNGYNEQFF.

This clone was seen a handful of times. J is TRBJ1-2 and V is TRBV5-1; TRBD1 agrees at 7 bases. The CDR3 is made up of 15 amino acids. Germline lookup yields CDR1 SGHRS and CDR2 YFSETQ. With 5 bases clipped from V and 8 bases from J, the junction kept 15 bases outside the gene matches. CDR3 coding DNA: TGCGCCAGCAGATCAGTCACAGGGGTAACGGACGGCTACACCTTC. The encoded protein is CASRSVTGVTDGYTF. Full variable domain (missing parts from reference TRBV5-1 and TRBJ1-2): KAGVTQTPRYLIKTRGQQVTLSCSPISGHRSVSWYQQTPGQGLQFLFEYFSETQRNKGNFPGRFSGRQFSNSRSEMNVSTLELGDSALYLCASRSVTGVTDGYTFGSGTRLTVV.

The gene calls are TRBV11-3 and TRBJ2-1, with 8 bases aligning to TRBD2. The V segment lost 4 bases and the J segment 7 bases; nucleotides outside the gene matches: 6. The germline V gene encodes CDR1 SGHNT and CDR2 YENEEA. This CDR3 spans 14 amino acids. The CDR3 reads CASSSAGELNEQFF. CDR3 bases: TGTGCCAGCAGCTCAGCGGGGGAGCTAAATGAGCAGTTCTTC.

This clone was counted a few times. The gene calls are TRBV19 and TRBJ1-1, with 7 bases matching TRBD1. The CDR3 spans 14 residues. Trimming at V came to 8 bases and at J to 5 bases, leaving 11 bases not matched to a gene. Per the germline V gene, CDR1 is LNHDA and CDR2 is SQIVND (reference sequence). The CDR3, as DNA: TGTGCCAGTGACACGATGACAGGGCGAACTGAAGCTTTCTTT. Protein: CASDTMTGRTEAFF.

This chain links TRBV2 with TRBJ2-3, with unresolved D. The length of the CDR3 is 11 residues. Germline V gene sequence: CDR1 SNHLY, CDR2 FYNNEI. Trimming stripped 10 bases from V and 4 bases from J, with 9 bases between. CDR3 bases: TGTGCCACCCTTTCTCCAGATACGCAGTATTTT. Residues: CATLSPDTQYF.

The rearrangement uses TRBV5-6 and TRBJ1-4; 8 bases are a match to TRBD1. This CDR3 region has 17 residues. CDR1 and CDR2 from the germline V gene are SGHDT and YYEEEE. V shed 1 base and J 8 bases; nucleotides not matched to a gene: 13. CDR3 coding DNA: TGTGCCAGCAGCTTGTCCGGACAGGGAAGGATGGAGGAAAAACTGTTTTTT. Protein sequence: CASSLSGQGRMEEKLFF. Drawing the rest from reference TRBV5-6 and TRBJ1-4, the complete variable domain is DAGVTQSPTHLIKTRGQQVTLRCSPKSGHDTVSWYQQALGQGPQFIFQYYEEEERQRGNFPDRFSGHQFPNYSSELNVNALLLGDSALYLCASSLSGQGRMEEKLFFGSGTQLSVL.

The chain combines TRBV7-2 with TRBJ2-7; TRBD2 agrees at 7 bases. The germline V gene has CDR1 SGHTA and CDR2 FQGNSA. Trimming took 3 bases from V and 2 from J; bases not matched to a gene: 7. This CDR3 spans 15 amino acids. CDR3 in DNA: TGTGCCAGCAGCTTTGGAGGACTAGGGACCTACGAGCAGTACTTC. Translating it yields CASSFGGLGTYEQYF.